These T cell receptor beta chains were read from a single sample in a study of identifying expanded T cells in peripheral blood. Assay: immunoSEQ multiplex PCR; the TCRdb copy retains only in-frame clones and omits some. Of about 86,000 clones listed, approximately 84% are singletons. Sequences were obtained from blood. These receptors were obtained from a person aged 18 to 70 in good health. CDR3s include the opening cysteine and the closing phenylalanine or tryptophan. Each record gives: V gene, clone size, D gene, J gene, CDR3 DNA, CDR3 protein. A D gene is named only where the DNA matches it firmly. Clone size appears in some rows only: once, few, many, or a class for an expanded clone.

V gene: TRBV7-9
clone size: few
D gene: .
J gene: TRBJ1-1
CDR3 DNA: TGTGCCAGCAAACGACAAGGGGGGACTGAAGCTTTCTTT
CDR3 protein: CASKRQGGTEAFF

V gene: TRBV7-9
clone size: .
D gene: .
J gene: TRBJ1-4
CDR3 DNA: TGTGCCAGCAGCGCACCATCACTTATCGGCGGAAAACTGTTTTTT
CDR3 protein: CASSAPSLIGGKLFF

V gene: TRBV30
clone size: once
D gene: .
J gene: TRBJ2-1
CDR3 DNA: TGTGCCTGGAGTGTACAACAAGGGCAGTTCTTC
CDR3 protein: CAWSVQQGQFF

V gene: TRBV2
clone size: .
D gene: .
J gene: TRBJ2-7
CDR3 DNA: TGTGCCAGCATTGGGGCGGCAAGCTCCTACGAGCAGTACTTC
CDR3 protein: CASIGAASSYEQYF

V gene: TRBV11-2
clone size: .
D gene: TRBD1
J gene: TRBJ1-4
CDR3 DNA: TGTGCCAGCAGCTTAGCGACAGGGAGAAGGACTAATGAAAAACTGTTTTTT
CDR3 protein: CASSLATGRRTNEKLFF

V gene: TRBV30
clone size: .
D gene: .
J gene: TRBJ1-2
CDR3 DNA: TGTGCCTGGAAATCCGGGGCCTCCTATGGCTACACCTTC
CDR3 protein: CAWKSGASYGYTF

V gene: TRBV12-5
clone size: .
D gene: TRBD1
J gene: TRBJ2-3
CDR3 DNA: TGTGCTAGTGGTTTGGGACAGGGCTCACCTACGCAGTATTTT
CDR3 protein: CASGLGQGSPTQYF

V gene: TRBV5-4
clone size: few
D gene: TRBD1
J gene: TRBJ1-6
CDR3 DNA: TGTGCCAGCACGGGACAGGAAGGTTCACCCCTCCACTTT
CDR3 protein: CASTGQEGSPLHF

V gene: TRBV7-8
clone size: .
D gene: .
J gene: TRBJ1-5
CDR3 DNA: TGTGCCAGCAGCTTAGCGCGGGACCTCAATCAGCCCCAGCATTTT
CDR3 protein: CASSLARDLNQPQHF

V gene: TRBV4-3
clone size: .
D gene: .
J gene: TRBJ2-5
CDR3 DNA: TGCGCCAGCAGCCAAGGGCAACTTCAGGGGGAGACCCAGTACTTC
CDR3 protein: CASSQGQLQGETQYF

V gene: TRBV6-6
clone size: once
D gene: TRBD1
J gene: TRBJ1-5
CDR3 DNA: TGTGCTTTGGGACAGAGCAATCAGCCCCAGCATTTT
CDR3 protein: CALGQSNQPQHF

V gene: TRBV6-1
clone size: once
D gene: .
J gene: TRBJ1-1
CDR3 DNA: TGTGCCAGCAGCGGGACTTTGGAGAACACTGAAGCTTTCTTT
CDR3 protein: CASSGTLENTEAFF

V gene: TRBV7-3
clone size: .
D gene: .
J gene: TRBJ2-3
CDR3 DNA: TGTGCCAGCAGCTTATCTCCACACCTAAGGGCCACAGATACGCAGTATTTT
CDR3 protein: CASSLSPHLRATDTQYF

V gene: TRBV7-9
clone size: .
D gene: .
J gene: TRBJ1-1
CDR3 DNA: TGTGCCAGCAGCCGACAGATTGAAGCTTTCTTT
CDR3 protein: CASSRQIEAFF

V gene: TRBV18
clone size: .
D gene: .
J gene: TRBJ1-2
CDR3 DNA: TGTGCCAGCTCACCAGGCAGTTTCTTAAACTATGGCTACACCTTC
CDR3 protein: CASSPGSFLNYGYTF

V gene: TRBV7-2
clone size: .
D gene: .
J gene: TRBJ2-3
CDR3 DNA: TGTGCCAGCAGCTTAGGTTCCAGGTCCCGAGATACGCAGTATTTT
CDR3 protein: CASSLGSRSRDTQYF

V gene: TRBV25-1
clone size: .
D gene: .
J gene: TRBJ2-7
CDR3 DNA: TGTGCCAGCAGCTGGGGGGAGCAGTACTTC
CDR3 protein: CASSWGEQYF

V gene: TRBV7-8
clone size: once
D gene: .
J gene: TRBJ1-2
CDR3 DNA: TGTGCCAGCAGCTTTCGGGCGGGCGGGAATAACTATGGCTACACCTTC
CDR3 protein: CASSFRAGGNNYGYTF

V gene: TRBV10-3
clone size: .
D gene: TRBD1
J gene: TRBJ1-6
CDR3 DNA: TGTGCCATCAGGGGACAGGGAAGCTCCTATAATTCACCCCTCCACTTT
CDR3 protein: CAIRGQGSSYNSPLHF

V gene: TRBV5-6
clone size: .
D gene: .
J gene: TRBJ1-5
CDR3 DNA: TGTGCCAGCAGCTTGAGGGCAGGGGATCAGCCCCAGCATTTT
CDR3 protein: CASSLRAGDQPQHF

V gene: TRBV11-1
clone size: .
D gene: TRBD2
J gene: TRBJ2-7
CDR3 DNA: TGTGCCAGCAGCTCCAGCCCTCGGGGGGTGAAGGACGAGCAGTACTTC
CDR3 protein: CASSSSPRGVKDEQYF

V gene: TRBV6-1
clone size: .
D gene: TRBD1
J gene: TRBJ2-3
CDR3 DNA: TGTGCCAGCACAAGGGACAGCCCCACAGATACGCAGTATTTT
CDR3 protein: CASTRDSPTDTQYF

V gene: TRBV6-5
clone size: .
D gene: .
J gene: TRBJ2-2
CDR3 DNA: TGTGCCAGCAGTTACGTTGTGACAGGGAGGTTCCGGGAGCTGTTTTTT
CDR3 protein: CASSYVVTGRFRELFF

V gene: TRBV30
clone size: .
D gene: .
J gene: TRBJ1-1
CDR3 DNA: TGTGCCTGGGGGGGGGCTTTCTTT
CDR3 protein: CAWGGAFF

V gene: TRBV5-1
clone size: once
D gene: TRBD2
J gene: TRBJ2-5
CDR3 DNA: TGCGCCAGCAGCCTGGGGACTAGCGGCTTCCAAGAGACCCAGTACTTC
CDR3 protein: CASSLGTSGFQETQYF

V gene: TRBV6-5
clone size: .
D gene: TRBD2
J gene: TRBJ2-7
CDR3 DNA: TGTGCCAGCAGTATATACGGGGGGGCCTACGAGCAGTACTTC
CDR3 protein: CASSIYGGAYEQYF

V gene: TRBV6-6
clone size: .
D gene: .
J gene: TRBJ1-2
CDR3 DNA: TGTGCCAGCAGTTACTACGGGAGTGACTATGGCTACACCTTC
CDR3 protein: CASSYYGSDYGYTF

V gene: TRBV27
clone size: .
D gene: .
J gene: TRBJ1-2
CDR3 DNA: TGTGCCAGCAGTTACGGGGGTAACTATGGCTACACCTTC
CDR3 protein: CASSYGGNYGYTF

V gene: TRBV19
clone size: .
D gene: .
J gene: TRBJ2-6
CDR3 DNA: TGTGCCAGTAGTTTAGGTCGCTCTGGGGCCAACGTCCTGACTTTC
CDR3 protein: CASSLGRSGANVLTF

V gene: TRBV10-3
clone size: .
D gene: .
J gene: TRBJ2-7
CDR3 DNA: TGTGCCATCATGATGAAAGGAGAGCAGTACTTC
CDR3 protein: CAIMMKGEQYF

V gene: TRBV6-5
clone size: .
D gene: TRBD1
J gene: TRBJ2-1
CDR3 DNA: TGTGCCAGCAGAACCCCAGGGGGCAATGAGCAGTTCTTC
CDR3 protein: CASRTPGGNEQFF

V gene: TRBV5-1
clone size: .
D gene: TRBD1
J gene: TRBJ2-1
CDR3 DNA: TGCGCCAGCAGTTTACAGGGGGCCAGCAATGAGCAGTTCTTC
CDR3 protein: CASSLQGASNEQFF

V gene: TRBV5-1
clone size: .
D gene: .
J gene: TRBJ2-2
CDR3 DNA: TGCGCCAGCAATGAGGGGCTCGACACCGGGGAGCTGTTTTTT
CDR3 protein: CASNEGLDTGELFF

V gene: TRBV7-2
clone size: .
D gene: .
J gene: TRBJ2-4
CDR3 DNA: TGTGCCAGCAGCTTCACGGAGGGAAACATTCAGTACTTC
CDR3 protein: CASSFTEGNIQYF

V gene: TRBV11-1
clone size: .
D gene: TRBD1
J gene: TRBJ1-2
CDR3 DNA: TGTGCCAGCAGCCGGACAGGGAACTATGGCTACACCTTC
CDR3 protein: CASSRTGNYGYTF

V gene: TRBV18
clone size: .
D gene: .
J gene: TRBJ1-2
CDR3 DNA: TGTGCCAGCTCTCTCGCAGGGGCCGGCGCGGACTATGGCTACACCTTC
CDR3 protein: CASSLAGAGADYGYTF

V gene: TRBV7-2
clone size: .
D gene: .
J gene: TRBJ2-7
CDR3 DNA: TGTGCCAGCAGCGTAATGGGCTACGAGCAGTACTTC
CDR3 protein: CASSVMGYEQYF

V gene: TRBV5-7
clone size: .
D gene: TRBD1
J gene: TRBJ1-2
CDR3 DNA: TGTGCCAGCAGCCGGGACAGGGGGGAGGGCTACACCTTC
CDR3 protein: CASSRDRGEGYTF

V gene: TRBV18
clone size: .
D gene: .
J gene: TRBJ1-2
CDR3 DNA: TGTGCCAGCTCACCTCCAGCCGCCGGACGGCCTGGCTACACCTTC
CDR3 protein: CASSPPAAGRPGYTF

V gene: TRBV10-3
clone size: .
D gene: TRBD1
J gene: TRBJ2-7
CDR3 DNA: TGTGCCATCAGCTACAGGGGGCTCGACGAGCAGTACTTC
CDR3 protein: CAISYRGLDEQYF

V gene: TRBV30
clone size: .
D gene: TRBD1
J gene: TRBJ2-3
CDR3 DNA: TGTGCCTGGAGTGAGGACAGGCTTCGCACAGATACGCAGTATTTT
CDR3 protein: CAWSEDRLRTDTQYF

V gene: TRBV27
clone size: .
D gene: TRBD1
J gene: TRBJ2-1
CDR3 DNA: TGTGCCAGCAGACCCCAGGGGGCGCCAAGGTCGTTCTTC
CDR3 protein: CASRPQGAPRSFF

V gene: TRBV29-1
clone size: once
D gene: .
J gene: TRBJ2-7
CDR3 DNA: TGCAGCGTTGCTGACTACTTCTACGAGCAGTACTTC
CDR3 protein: CSVADYFYEQYF

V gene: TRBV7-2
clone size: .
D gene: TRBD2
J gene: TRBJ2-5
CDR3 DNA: TGTGCCAGCAGCCCACTCCAACTAGCGGGGGGAACCGGGGAGACCCAGTACTTC
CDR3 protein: CASSPLQLAGGTGETQYF

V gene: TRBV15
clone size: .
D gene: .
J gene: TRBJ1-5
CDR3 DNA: TGTGCCACCAGCAGAGATCTGTTTCAGGGGACCAATCAGCCCCAGCATTTT
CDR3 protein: CATSRDLFQGTNQPQHF

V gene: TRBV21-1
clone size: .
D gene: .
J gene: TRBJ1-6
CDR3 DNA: TGTGCCAGCAGCAAAGGGGAACAGAATAATTCACCCCTCCACTTT
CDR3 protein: CASSKGEQNNSPLHF

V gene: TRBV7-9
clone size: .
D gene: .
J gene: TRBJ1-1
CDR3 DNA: TGTGCCAGCAGCTACTTGCCTGAGGGCACTGAAGCTTTCTTT
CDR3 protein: CASSYLPEGTEAFF

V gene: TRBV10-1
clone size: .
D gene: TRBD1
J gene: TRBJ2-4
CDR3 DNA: TGCGCCAGCAGTGAAGACTGGGACAGTCCTCCTCCCCAGTTAGCCAAAAACATTCAGTACTTC
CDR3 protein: CASSEDWDSPPPQLAKNIQYF

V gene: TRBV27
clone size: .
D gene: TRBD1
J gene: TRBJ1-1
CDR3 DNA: TGTGCCAGCAGTACGGGACAGGGAGGTGAAGCTTTCTTT
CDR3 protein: CASSTGQGGEAFF

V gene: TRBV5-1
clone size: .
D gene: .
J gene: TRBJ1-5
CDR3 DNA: TGCGCCAGCAGCTCTGGGACCCCGAATCAGCCCCAGCATTTT
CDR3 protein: CASSSGTPNQPQHF

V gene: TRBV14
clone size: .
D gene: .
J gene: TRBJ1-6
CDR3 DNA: TGTGCCAGCAGCCAAGTAGGGGAAATCGGTCTATCACCCCTCCACTTT
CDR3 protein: CASSQVGEIGLSPLHF

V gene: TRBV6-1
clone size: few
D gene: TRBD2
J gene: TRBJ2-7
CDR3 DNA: TGTGCCAGCAGTGCTTACGAGCGGGGCTACGAGCAGTACTTC
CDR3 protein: CASSAYERGYEQYF

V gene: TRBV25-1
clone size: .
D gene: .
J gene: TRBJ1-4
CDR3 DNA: TGTGCCAGCAGTGGCAGGACAGCCTTTAATGAAAAACTGTTTTTT
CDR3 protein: CASSGRTAFNEKLFF

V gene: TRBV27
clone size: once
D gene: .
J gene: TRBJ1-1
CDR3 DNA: TGTGCCAGCAGCTTTATAGGGGGGGAGACTGAAGCTTTCTTT
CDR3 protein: CASSFIGGETEAFF

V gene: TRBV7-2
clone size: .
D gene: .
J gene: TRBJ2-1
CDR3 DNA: TGTGCCAGCAGCTATTTCCAGCCGAGCTCCTACAATGAGCAGTTCTTC
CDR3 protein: CASSYFQPSSYNEQFF

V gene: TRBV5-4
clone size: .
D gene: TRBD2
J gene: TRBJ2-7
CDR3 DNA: TGTGCCAGCAGCTTGACTAGCGGGTCCTACGAGCAGTACTTC
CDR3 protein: CASSLTSGSYEQYF

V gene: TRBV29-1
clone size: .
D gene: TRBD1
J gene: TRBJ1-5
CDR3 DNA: TGCAGCGTTGCAGGGGGTCAGCCCCAGCATTTT
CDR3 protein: CSVAGGQPQHF

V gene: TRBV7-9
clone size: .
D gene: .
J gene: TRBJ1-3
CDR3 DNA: TGTGCCAGCAGCATACTTAACACCATATATTTT
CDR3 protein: CASSILNTIYF

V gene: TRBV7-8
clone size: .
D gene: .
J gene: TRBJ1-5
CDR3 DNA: TGTGCCAGCAGCTTAGGTTTCGGGGCCATGAATCAGCCCCAGCATTTT
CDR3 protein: CASSLGFGAMNQPQHF

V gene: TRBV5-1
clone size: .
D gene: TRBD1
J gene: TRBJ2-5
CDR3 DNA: TGCGCCAGCAGCACAGGGGGTGGGGAGACCCAGTACTTC
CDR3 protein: CASSTGGGETQYF